This T cell receptor beta chain was documented in a study of blood T cell repertoires in COVID-19. Trimming pared 0 bases from V and 4 bases from J, leaving 10 bases between. The CDR3 length is 15 residues. Germline loops: CDR1 SGDLS, CDR2 YYNGEE. The protocol was immunoSEQ multiplex PCR, while the TCRdb copy is restricted to in-frame clones and leaves out a portion. The profile covers about 78,000 clones, with roughly nine tenths appearing a single time and 4.9% taken by the ten largest. This receptor was obtained from a woman of 80 years or more with active or convalescent COVID-19. This chain connects TRBV9 to TRBJ2-2; D may be TRBD1 (5 bases). Sequencing used peripheral blood. The CDR3 nucleotides read TGTGCCAGCAGCGTAGGGGGCCAGCTCACCGGGGAGCTGTTTTTT. Residues: CASSVGGQLTGELFF.